The 25 T cell receptor beta chains given below trace back to one sample, sequenced in a study of identical twins. TCRdb re-derived calls from the 5' RACE reads in MiXCR, one entry per CDR3 protein. Among some 710,000 distinct CDR3 sequences, 6% to 6.5% were seen once, and the ten largest hold under 2%. Material: naive T cells sorted from blood. The receptor set was obtained from a man between 18 and 29 years old in good health.

A few counts support this clonotype. The CDR3 coding sequence is TGTGCCAGCGGGATCACCGGGGAGCTGTTTTTT. Residues: CASGITGELFF. V gene TRBV2 combines with J gene TRBJ2-2; D not certain. Germline lookup yields CDR1 SNHLY and CDR2 FYNNEI. The CDR3 runs to 11 residues. V was cut by 8 bases and J by 4 bases, with 5 bases left in between.

There are many counts of this clonotype. CDR3 amino acids: CSAWAQTGYGYTF. The CDR3 DNA reads as TGCAGTGCTTGGGCACAGACGGGATATGGCTACACCTTC. The chain recombines TRBV20-1 with TRBJ1-2; D not resolved. Germline CDR1 and CDR2: DFQATT and SNEGSKA (reference sequence). V was trimmed by 5 bases and J by 5 bases, leaving 15 bases between them. This CDR3 spans 13 amino acids.

This clonotype was detected a few times. The J gene is TRBJ2-5, the V gene TRBV20-1, with D possibly TRBD1 on 6 matching bases. Germline CDR1 is DFQATT and CDR2 is SNEGSKA (reference sequence). This CDR3 comprises 13 residues. V dropped 4 bases and J dropped 5 bases, with 14 bases sitting between them. The CDR3 region is CSAILQGRETQYF. CDR3 DNA sequence: TGCAGTGCTATCCTTCAGGGGCGCGAGACCCAGTACTTC.

This clonotype was counted ten times or more. The chain carries TRBV29-1 and TRBJ2-3, with 8 positions matching TRBD2. The CDR3 covers 12 residues. The V gene's germline CDR1 is SQVTM and CDR2 ANQGSEA. V lost 7 bases and J lost 11; bases outside the gene matches: 11. CDR3 protein: CSAEWVAGMQYF. In DNA form, the CDR3 reads TGCAGCGCGGAGTGGGTAGCGGGAATGCAGTATTTT.

V gene TRBV6-5 combines with J gene TRBJ2-6, with no clear D. The CDR3 extends over 16 amino acids. The V gene's germline CDR1 is MNHEY and CDR2 SVGAGI. Trimming took 0 bases from V and 4 from J, leaving 10 bases between them. Here the CDR3 reads CASSYSVGPGANVLTF. The CDR3 region has the DNA TGTGCCAGCAGTTACTCGGTCGGTCCCGGGGCCAACGTCCTGACTTTC.

The table lists this clonotype with many counts. The chain links TRBV28 to TRBJ2-5; D might be TRBD2 (5 bases). The V end lost 4 bases, the J end lost 4 bases, and 7 bases lay between the germline ends. The CDR3 extends over 12 amino acids. The germline gives CDR1 MDHEN, CDR2 SYDVKM. The CDR3 region is CASSSSGETQYF. The CDR3 bases are TGTGCCAGCAGTTCGAGCGGAGAGACCCAGTACTTC.

There are many counts of this clonotype. The chain recombines TRBV20-1 with TRBJ2-3; no clear D. The germline V and J ends were trimmed by 3 bases and 4 bases, with 8 bases remaining between them. Germline V CDR1 and CDR2: DFQATT, SNEGSKA (reference sequence). The CDR3 loop spans 12 amino acids. The CDR3 sequence: CSASSPPDTQYF. CDR3 nucleotides: TGCAGTGCTAGTTCGCCCCCAGATACGCAGTATTTT.

Only a few counts were recorded for this clonotype. The chain combines TRBV12-3 or TRBV12-4 with TRBJ1-6; no clear D gene. The CDR3 has 14 amino acids. Trimming took 1 base from V and 8 from J, leaving 9 bases between them. In nucleotides, the CDR3 is TGTGCCAGCAGTTTAGGCAGATCAGATTCACCCCTCCACTTT. Translated, it gives CASSLGRSDSPLHF.

This clonotype appeared many times. This chain joins TRBV7-9 and TRBJ1-2; tentatively, D is TRBD1 (6 bases). CDR3 length: 13 amino acids. Germline CDR1 SEHNR, CDR2 FQNEAQ (reference sequence). V lost 5 bases and J lost 8, with 15 bases in between. As DNA, the CDR3 is TGTGCCAGCAGCCGCGGGACAACGGTGGGCTACACCTTC. Encoded protein: CASSRGTTVGYTF.

This clonotype was detected a few times. This chain connects TRBV15 to TRBJ2-6; the D call may be TRBD1 or TRBD2 (5 bases each). This CDR3 has 15 amino acids. Germline V gives CDR1 LNHNV, CDR2 YYDKDF (reference sequence). Deletions cut 11 bases from V and 2 bases from J, with 16 bases between. The CDR3 DNA follows: TGTGCCGTGGGGCGAGAGGGGACTGGGGCCAACGTCCTGACTTTC. Translated: CAVGREGTGANVLTF.

Remarks on this clonotype: Here the CDR3 omits its conserved ending phenylalanine or tryptophan, so a read error is the likely source. The V gene is TRBV12-3 or TRBV12-4, the J gene TRBJ1-5; TRBD1 matches 7 bases. V trimming: 6 bases; J trimming: 4 bases; junction bases outside the gene matches: 6. This CDR3 is built from 14 residues. DNA of the CDR3: TGTGCCAGCAGGGGACAGAGAGAAAATCAGCCCCAGCATTCT. It is translated as CASRGQRENQPQHS.

This clonotype was recorded many times. The chain combines TRBV4-3 with TRBJ2-1; 14 bases are shared with TRBD2. Germline V gene sequence: CDR1 LGHNA, CDR2 YSLEER. This CDR3 spans 18 amino acids. V trimming: 2 bases; J trimming: 7 bases; junction bases outside the gene matches: 10. Written as DNA, the CDR3 is TGCGCCAGCAGCCAACGGACTAGCGGGAGGCCTAATGGGAATGAGCAGTTCTTC. Amino acids: CASSQRTSGRPNGNEQFF.

This clonotype has only a few counts. The chain combines TRBV5-1 with TRBJ2-1, with 7 bases fitting TRBD2. Germline CDR1 and CDR2: SGHRS and YFSETQ. There are 15 residues in the CDR3. J lost 8 bases, V lost 1 base, and 9 bases had no gene match. CDR3 region: CASSLNGGRVDEQFF. DNA of the CDR3: TGCGCCAGCAGCTTGAATGGCGGGAGAGTCGATGAGCAGTTCTTC.

Many counts were recorded for this clonotype. This chain links TRBV29-1 with TRBJ2-5; D assignment may be TRBD1 or TRBD2 (5 bases each). Germline loops: CDR1 SQVTM, CDR2 ANQGSEA. Trimming took off 3 bases at V and 9 bases at J, with 17 bases between the two ends. This CDR3 comprises 13 residues. The CDR3 spells CSVEDGTVGAQYF. The CDR3 DNA is TGCAGCGTTGAGGACGGGACGGTCGGGGCCCAGTACTTC.

V is TRBV4-2 and J is TRBJ2-3; 10 nucleotides agree with TRBD2. Trimming cost V 3 bases and J 2 bases; bases outside gene matches: 5. This CDR3 has 16 amino acids. The germline gives CDR1 LGHNA, CDR2 YNFKEQ. The CDR3 coding sequence is TGTGCCAGCAGCCACCCGACTAGCGGGCCCACAGATACGCAGTATTTT. It encodes CASSHPTSGPTDTQYF.

The rearrangement uses TRBV7-6 and TRBJ2-3; no definite D call. The CDR3 runs 15 residues. The V and J ends lost 4 bases and 3 bases respectively, with 14 bases between them. Germline V gene sequence: CDR1 SGHVS, CDR2 FNYEAQ. This CDR3 reads CASSYSPVWTDTQYF. CDR3 DNA sequence: TGTGCCAGCAGCTACAGCCCGGTATGGACAGATACGCAGTATTTT.

CDR3: CSAEDPGVNIQYF. In DNA, the CDR3 is TGCAGTGCTGAGGACCCAGGGGTAAACATTCAGTACTTC. The gene calls are TRBV20-1 and TRBJ2-4, with D possibly matching TRBD1 (6 bases). Germline CDR1 reads DFQATT; CDR2 reads SNEGSKA (reference sequence). With 5 bases removed from V and 6 bases from J, the gap between germline ends came to 14 bases. This CDR3 has 13 residues.

This clonotype was counted between two and nine times. The V and J genes are TRBV24-1 and TRBJ2-1; TRBD1 might be the D (5 bases). V lost 0 bases and J 16 bases, leaving 15 bases between the germline ends. Germline V gives CDR1 KGHDR, CDR2 SFDVKD. The CDR3 is made up of 13 amino acids. This CDR3 is CATSDLVSRVEFF. CDR3 in DNA: TGTGCCACCAGTGATTTGGTAAGCAGGGTTGAATTCTTC.

This clonotype was seen many times. The chain couples TRBV6-4 to TRBJ2-1; 10 bases match TRBD2. V lost 7 bases to trimming and J lost 10 bases; unmatched junction nucleotides: 10. Germline CDR1 is MRHNA and CDR2 is SNTAGT. This CDR3 spans 14 amino acids. The CDR3 sequence: CASKAGLAKGEQFF. The DNA of the CDR3 is TGTGCCAGCAAAGCGGGACTAGCGAAAGGGGAGCAGTTCTTC.

This clonotype was seen ten or more times. V gene TRBV20-1 combines with J gene TRBJ2-1; 15 nucleotides agree with TRBD2. The CDR3 sequence is 15 residues long. The germline CDR1 and CDR2 sequences are DFQATT and SNEGSKA (reference sequence). The junction had 9 bases not matched to a gene; V was cut back by 5 bases and J by 10 bases. This CDR3 reads CSAQEPGTSGREQFF. CDR3 nucleotide sequence: TGCAGTGCTCAAGAGCCCGGGACTAGCGGGAGGGAGCAGTTCTTC.

The gene calls are TRBV5-1 and TRBJ2-1; possibly TRBD2 for D (6 bases). Trimming cost V 0 bases and J 1 base, with 17 bases left between them. The CDR3 is 18 amino acids. CDR1 is SGHRS, CDR2 YFSETQ, per germline. This CDR3 reads CASSLAFLAVPSYNEQFF. The CDR3 DNA follows: TGCGCCAGCAGCTTGGCTTTCTTAGCGGTCCCATCCTACAATGAGCAGTTCTTC.

This clonotype was found many times. This rearrangement joins TRBV12-3 or TRBV12-4 to TRBJ2-2; 9 nucleotides align to TRBD1. CDR3 size: 14 residues. V was pared by 6 bases and J by 5 bases, with 4 bases of the junction left unmatched. CDR3 bases: TGTGCCAGCAGAGGGACAGGGCGGACCGGGGAGCTGTTTTTT. Translation gives CASRGTGRTGELFF.

This clonotype was recorded at least ten times. This chain connects TRBV5-1 to TRBJ1-2; 7 positions match TRBD1. The CDR3 spans 14 residues. With V trimmed by 0 bases and J by 4 bases, 3 bases remained unmatched. Germline V gene lookup returns CDR1 SGHRS and CDR2 YFSETQ. The CDR3 nucleotides read TGCGCCAGCAGCTTGGAGGGGGACAGCTATGGCTACACCTTC. Protein sequence: CASSLEGDSYGYTF.

In this sample, this clonotype turned up many times. This chain links TRBV12-3 or TRBV12-4 with TRBJ1-1; D possibly corresponds to TRBD1 (5 bases). This CDR3 is built from 16 residues. V lost 4 bases and J lost 2, with 17 bases in between. The CDR3 protein is CASSSLPIDRNTEAFF. DNA for the CDR3: TGTGCCAGCAGTTCCTTACCCATCGACAGAAACACTGAAGCTTTCTTT.

This clonotype came up many times. The chain joins TRBV20-1 to TRBJ1-2; no clear D gene. CDR1 and CDR2 from the germline V gene are DFQATT and SNEGSKA (reference sequence). CDR3 length equals 14 residues. The V end lost 2 bases, the J end lost 3 bases, and 13 bases lay between the germline ends. The DNA for the CDR3 is TGCAGTGCTAGACCCCCCGGGGTGGACTATGGCTACACCTTC. It translates to CSARPPGVDYGYTF.